These 9 T cell receptor beta chains were all obtained from the same sample, sequenced in a study of blood T cell repertoires in COVID-19. This table comes from immunoSEQ multiplex PCR, and its TCRdb copy is limited to in-frame clones, with some not included. The sample comprises approximately 210,000 clones, over 75% of which are singletons, and around 10% rests with the top ten. Sequenced sample: peripheral blood. The receptors originated from a man aged 45-60 years with COVID-19, enrolled during active disease.

The sample holds one count of this clone. The J gene is TRBJ2-2, the V gene TRBV5-4; TRBD1 matches at 7 bases. CDR1 is SGHNT and CDR2 is YYREEE in the germline V gene (reference sequence). The J segment lost 7 bases and the V segment lost 0 bases, leaving 6 bases of the junction unmatched. The CDR3 covers 15 residues. In nucleotides, the CDR3 is TGTGCCAGCAGCTTGGCAAGGGGGCAAGACGGGGAGCTGTTTTTT. Translation gives CASSLARGQDGELFF.

CDR3 protein: CASSFPRTGGVTDTQYF. DNA of the CDR3: TGTGCCAGCAGTTTCCCAAGGACAGGGGGCGTCACAGATACGCAGTATTTT. The chain couples TRBV27 to TRBJ2-3; 11 bases map to TRBD1. CDR3 length: 17 residues. V trimming: 3 bases; J trimming: 2 bases; junction bases outside the gene matches: 7. In germline, CDR1 is MNHEY, CDR2 SMNVEV (reference sequence).

The rearrangement uses TRBV6-2 or TRBV6-3 and TRBJ2-1, with 13 bases identical to TRBD2. CDR1 and CDR2 from the germline V gene are MNHEY and SVGEGT. J gave up 7 bases and V 5 bases, and 8 bases lay outside the gene matches. This CDR3 is built from 16 residues. The CDR3 DNA reads TGTGCCAGCAGTCGGTCGGGACTAGCGGGAAGTAATGAGCAGTTCTTC. Protein sequence: CASSRSGLAGSNEQFF.

This chain connects TRBV5-4 to TRBJ1-6, with D perhaps matching TRBD1 (6 bases). Trimming left V 3 bases short and J 6 bases short, with 7 bases between. The CDR3 is made up of 13 amino acids. The V gene's germline CDR1 is SGHNT and CDR2 YYREEE (reference sequence). Written as DNA, the CDR3 is TGTGCCAGCAGCTCGGACAGTAATTCACCCCTCCACTTT. It encodes CASSSDSNSPLHF.

This clone was seen a handful of times. The rearrangement links TRBV10-1 to TRBJ1-4; 7 nucleotides agree with TRBD1. V trimming: 8 bases; J trimming: 5 bases; junction bases outside the gene matches: 5. The germline CDR1 and CDR2 sequences are WNHNN and SYGVQD (reference sequence). The CDR3 runs 13 residues. As DNA, the CDR3 is TGCGCCAGCCAGGACAGGCCAAATGAAAAACTGTTTTTT. Encoded protein: CASQDRPNEKLFF.

The J gene is TRBJ1-3, the V gene TRBV7-8, with a weak D call TRBD1 (6 bases). CDR1 is SGHVS, CDR2 FQNEAQ, per germline. V dropped 5 bases and J dropped 0 bases, with 11 bases sitting between them. The CDR3 runs to 15 residues. CDR3 in DNA: TGTGCCAGCAGCATCGACAGGCTCTCTGGAAACACCATATATTTT. Its translation is CASSIDRLSGNTIYF.

The V gene is TRBV18, the J gene TRBJ1-5; TRBD1 matches at 9 bases. In germline, CDR1 is KGHSH, CDR2 LQKENI. The CDR3 covers 14 residues. Trimming took 5 bases from V and 6 from J; bases not matched to a gene: 5. The CDR3 loop is CASSGTGMGQPQHF. CDR3 DNA: TGTGCCAGCTCAGGGACAGGGATGGGTCAGCCCCAGCATTTT.

The chain is built from TRBV15 and TRBJ1-2; possibly TRBD1 for D (5 bases). Germline loops: CDR1 LNHNV, CDR2 YYDKDF (reference sequence). The CDR3 contains 16 residues. The germline V and J ends were trimmed by 0 bases and 4 bases, with 15 bases remaining between them. CDR3 nucleotides: TGTGCCACCAGCAGAGATTCGGCAGGGCTCGGCTATGGCTACACCTTC. It is translated as CATSRDSAGLGYGYTF.

The chain uses TRBV19 and TRBJ2-5, with 10 bases fitting TRBD2. This CDR3 is built from 18 residues. The germline CDR1 and CDR2 sequences are LNHDA and SQIVND (reference sequence). V shed 1 base, J shed 2 bases, and the junction held 10 bases outside the gene matches. The CDR3 here is CASSIGYGLAEGQETQYF. CDR3 coding DNA: TGTGCCAGTAGTATAGGATACGGACTAGCGGAGGGACAAGAGACCCAGTACTTC.